The rows below give T cell receptor beta chains drawn from one sample of a study of T cell responses to AZD1222 COVID-19 vaccine. Clones were sequenced by immunoSEQ multiplex PCR, and TCRdb holds only the in-frame ones, with some missing. The sample has around 160,000 clones; 90% to 95% are singletons. The input for sequencing was peripheral blood, taken on day 0 of AZD1222 vaccination. Every receptor here comes from an adult in good health. CDR3s include the opening cysteine and the closing phenylalanine or tryptophan. Each record gives: J gene, V gene, D gene, clone size, CDR3 protein, CDR3 DNA. The D gene is left open where the match is weak. Expanded clones get a size class; other rows say once, few or many, or leave the size out.

TRBJ2-7 TRBV9 TRBD2 . CASSVDGLAGGVLSSYEQYF TGTGCCAGCAGCGTAGATGGGCTAGCGGGAGGTGTTTTGAGCTCCTACGAGCAGTACTTC
TRBJ2-5 TRBV5-1 . . CASSLLEGGRSETQYF TGCGCCAGCAGCTTGTTAGAGGGGGGGCGATCCGAGACCCAGTACTTC
TRBJ1-1 TRBV2 . . CASSEALGFGTEAFF TGTGCCAGCAGTGAAGCGCTAGGGTTTGGCACTGAAGCTTTCTTT
TRBJ1-2 TRBV6-5 TRBD1 . CASSFLGQGAYGYTF TGTGCCAGCAGCTTTTTGGGGCAGGGGGCCTATGGCTACACCTTC
TRBJ1-1 TRBV2 . . CASNRWTEAFF TGTGCCAGCAATCGATGGACTGAAGCTTTCTTT
TRBJ1-2 TRBV12-3/TRBV12-4 . once CASWKIGGDGYTF TGTGCCAGTTGGAAAATCGGGGGAGATGGCTACACCTTC
TRBJ1-1 TRBV5-1 TRBD1 . CASSSEQGPNTEAFF TGCGCCAGCAGCTCAGAACAGGGGCCGAACACTGAAGCTTTCTTT
TRBJ2-1 TRBV7-9 . . CASSLVNEQFF TGTGCCAGCAGCTTAGTCAATGAGCAGTTCTTC
TRBJ1-4 TRBV5-6 . . CASSFSVNTNEKLFF TGTGCCAGCAGCTTTTCTGTGAACACTAATGAAAAACTGTTTTTT
TRBJ2-2 TRBV7-3 . . CASSRTSPPGELFF TGTGCCAGCAGCCGTACTAGCCCCCCCGGGGAGCTGTTTTTT
TRBJ2-2 TRBV28 . . CASSLQRELFF TGTGCCAGCAGTTTACAGCGGGAGCTGTTTTTT
TRBJ1-2 TRBV3-1/TRBV3-2 TRBD1 . CASSPTQGDYGYTF TGTGCCAGCAGTCCAACTCAGGGGGACTATGGCTACACCTTC
TRBJ1-1 TRBV7-3 . . CASSLQGSGTEAFF TGTGCCAGCAGCTTACAGGGGAGCGGCACTGAAGCTTTCTTT
TRBJ1-5 TRBV5-8 TRBD1 . CASSLGTVDNQPQHF TGTGCCAGCAGCCTCGGGACAGTCGATAATCAGCCCCAGCATTTT
TRBJ1-6 TRBV2 . . CASSNTGYNSPLHF TGTGCCAGCAGTAACACAGGGTATAATTCACCCCTCCACTTT
TRBJ1-2 TRBV11-2 . . CASSLYTPLGGYTF TGTGCCAGCAGCTTATACACCCCCCTCGGTGGCTACACCTTC
TRBJ1-4 TRBV5-1 . once CASSLDPGRGWLFF TGCGCCAGCAGCTTGGACCCGGGACGTGGCTGGCTGTTTTTT
TRBJ1-1 TRBV18 . . CASTPNPLNTEAFF TGTGCCAGCACTCCGAATCCCCTGAACACTGAAGCTTTCTTT
TRBJ1-2 TRBV11-2 . once CASRLNGFYGYTF TGTGCCAGCAGGTTAAATGGGTTCTATGGCTACACCTTC
TRBJ2-3 TRBV10-3 . few CAISESGGWGDTQYF TGTGCCATCAGTGAATCGGGGGGCTGGGGAGATACGCAGTATTTT
TRBJ2-3 TRBV5-1 . . CASSQKASPSTDTQYF TGCGCCAGCAGCCAGAAGGCGTCCCCTAGCACAGATACGCAGTATTTT
TRBJ1-2 TRBV29-1 . . CSVRMADGYTF TGCAGCGTAAGAATGGCGGATGGCTACACCTTC
TRBJ2-1 TRBV9 . once CASSVSEEQFF TGTGCCAGCAGCGTTTCGGAAGAGCAGTTCTTC
TRBJ1-6 TRBV3-1/TRBV3-2 . . CASSLLGGANSPLHF TGTGCCAGCAGCCTCCTGGGGGGGGCTAATTCACCCCTCCACTTT
TRBJ1-1 TRBV5-5 . . CASSLLGYTEAFF TGTGCCAGCAGCTTGCTGGGCTACACTGAAGCTTTCTTT
TRBJ1-6 TRBV2 TRBD1 . CASSGRGTGDSPLHF TGTGCCAGCAGTGGTAGGGGGACAGGGGATTCACCCCTCCACTTT
TRBJ2-7 TRBV13 TRBD1 . CASSLGQGYEQYF TGTGCCAGCAGCTTAGGACAGGGGTACGAGCAGTACTTC